Sequencing of this TCR beta chain was carried out in a study of control samples from healthy donors and cancer patients. The CDR3 is made up of 16 amino acids. Germline-derived CDR1 and CDR2 are SGHRS and YFSETQ. With 4 bases clipped from V and 10 bases from J, the junction kept 15 bases outside the gene matches. Repertoires were generated with immunoSEQ multiplex PCR, while TCRdb's copy carries only in-frame clones and drops some. The sample lists approximately 52,000 clones; around 90% were seen once. The chain joins TRBV5-1 to TRBJ2-1, with 9 bases lining up with TRBD2. The clonotype originates from a man in his sixties with head and neck cancer. Sequenced sample: PBMCs. The CDR3 protein is CASSAQTSGPSGEQFF. The CDR3 DNA reads as TGCGCCAGCAGCGCCCAGACTAGCGGCCCGTCAGGGGAGCAGTTCTTC.